This T cell receptor (beta chain) was obtained from a study of blood T cell repertoires in COVID-19 (dated by TCRdb to 2020 to 2021). At the level of the whole study: Samples from collaborators originated in the United States, Italy and Spain and spanned both the acute and convalescent phases of COVID-19. The prospective study material was composed of cDNA or gDNA derived from T cells, B-cell-depleted T cells, or PBMCs. The dataset comprised deeply sampled blood TCRbeta repertoires from subjects exposed to, actively infected with, or recovered from COVID-19. The repertoires were made available in a free public database intended to serve as a resource for research on the immune response to SARS-CoV-2. The samples were drawn from the first 160 participants of the ongoing ImmuneRACE study and from over 950 subjects provided by 6 global collaborators. A de-identified subject ID, COVID-19 status, age in years and sex were almost always included in the sample metadata. HLA class I and class II types, where available, came from metadata supplied by the sample provider rather than from assay-based typing.

The research as a whole found: How much clinical and demographic metadata was included differed by source and by participant, and the metadata was provided uncurated.

TCRbeta CDR3 regions were amplified from genomic DNA by means of the immunoSEQ Assay, a bias-controlled multiplex PCR. Processing in the source paper ran as follows. The number of nucleated cells in each sample was estimated by amplification of reference gene primers within the assay. Sequence reads were collapsed and filtered to measure the absolute abundance of every unique TCRbeta CDR3 rearrangement. For each sample, productive Simpson clonality was calculated as the square root of Simpson's diversity index across productive rearrangements. TCRdb stores this immuneACCESS table with in-frame sequences only. Part of the clones is absent; in the studies checked, under half of the shortfall reflects unresolved V genes, and no reason is known for the rest. V, J and clone size were drawn from that table, and D and trimming were deduced from the DNA. Present in this sample are approximately 200,000 clones, roughly four fifths of which were seen just once. The top ten constitute 12% of the sample.

To note about this clone: The antigen it binds to is not known. No base qualities exist here, and no much larger clone lies one base off it.

Participants in the prospective study were enrolled through a virtual design, were aged roughly 18 to 100 years, and lived in 24 United States geographic areas. To assign participants to cohorts, the prospective study relied on clinical history that participants themselves reported in a screening survey and a study questionnaire. Recovered participants in ImmuneRACE Cohort 3 were defined as having two consecutive negative NP/OP PCR tests, clearance from a healthcare professional, or resolution of symptoms. In the prospective study, mobile phlebotomists collected whole blood, serum and a nasopharyngeal or oropharyngeal swab from each participant. Participants in the prospective study had the option to provide additional blood draws and questionnaires over a roughly 2-month period. Before DNA extraction, prospective study blood samples were shipped either frozen or at room temperature. The sequenced material came from PBMCs or T cells enriched from blood (not recorded which). The origin of this receptor is a man aged 35 to 55 who had recovered from COVID-19.

The DNA reads as follows: TGTGCCAGCAGTTCGCGGGGGGCGAGCGGCAATGAGCAGTTCTTC. It is translated as CASSSRGASGNEQFF. Here the chain combines TRBV6-5 and TRBJ2-1, and 8 junction bases match TRBD2. From V the trimming removes 4 bases and from J it removes 6 bases, while the gene matches leave 8 bases of the junction unaccounted for. The germline V gene yields MNHEY for CDR1 and SVGAGI for CDR2. The CDR3 runs 15 amino acids, cysteine and phenylalanine included. Only the CDR3 DNA is retained, 45 bases long and in frame from the first base.